This T cell receptor (beta chain) originates from a study of blood T cell repertoires in COVID-19. CDR3 length: 15 residues. V lost 4 bases and J lost 6; bases outside the gene matches: 4. Germline lookup yields CDR1 SGHKS and CDR2 YYEKEE (reference sequence). Libraries were prepared by immunoSEQ multiplex PCR; TCRdb keeps only in-frame clonotypes and omits some of them. Here the sample spans 65,000 or so clones, over 65% being singletons. This chain joins TRBV5-5 and TRBJ2-2, with 12 positions matching TRBD2. The sequencing sample was made of peripheral blood. The origin of this receptor is a woman aged 70-85 years with acute or convalescent COVID-19. CDR3 protein: CASSRLAGDPGELFF. The CDR3 DNA reads TGTGCCAGCAGCCGACTAGCGGGAGACCCCGGGGAGCTGTTTTTT.